The rows below give T cell receptor beta chains drawn from one sample of a study of blood T cell repertoires in COVID-19. The assay was immunoSEQ multiplex PCR, and TCRdb's table has in-frame clones only and misses some. The table shows around 300,000 clones, with more than 80% occurring only once. The specimen sequenced was peripheral blood. The receptors come from a woman aged 30 to 39 with active or convalescent COVID-19. The CDR3 runs from the conserved cysteine through the conserved F or W.

CDR3	J	V
CASSLSRGYGYTF	TRBJ1-2	TRBV12-3/TRBV12-4
CASTRGGRRQPQHF	TRBJ1-5	TRBV28
CASSPPKGTGAHEQYF	TRBJ2-7	TRBV18
CASSPIRTGRVFEKLFF	TRBJ1-4	TRBV27
CASSVSSGNTQYF	TRBJ2-5	TRBV2
CAWSVRGQGAAKTQYF	TRBJ2-5	TRBV30
CASSISGLAYNEQFF	TRBJ2-1	TRBV25-1
CASSEVTGQETQYF	TRBJ2-5	TRBV6-1
CASSQDSAGTGELFF	TRBJ2-2	TRBV4-3
CASAPAGGQANEQFF	TRBJ2-1	TRBV12-5
CASSELGGRGQETQYF	TRBJ2-5	TRBV6-1
CASTPPERTDTQYF	TRBJ2-3	TRBV5-1
CAISRTSVNYEQYF	TRBJ2-7	TRBV10-3
CASSHWRAGGTEAFF	TRBJ1-1	TRBV3-1/TRBV3-2
CAWYRGGTEAFF	TRBJ1-1	TRBV30
CASSVGTTGETGELFF	TRBJ2-2	TRBV9
CASSWGKNYGYTF	TRBJ1-2	TRBV27
CAWSRTDNSNQPQHF	TRBJ1-5	TRBV30
CASSYGTGRSGNTIYF	TRBJ1-3	TRBV6-6
CASSPNAGTGNSQPQHF	TRBJ1-5	TRBV6-2/TRBV6-3
CATSGGSGDEQYF	TRBJ2-7	TRBV27
CAWSPFTLAGGSIAKNIQYF	TRBJ2-4	TRBV30
CASSPQTGLNTEAFF	TRBJ1-1	TRBV7-2
CASSPPLGATRDNSPLHF	TRBJ1-6	TRBV28
CASSRGQGRSDTQYF	TRBJ2-3	TRBV13
CASSETGYTEAFF	TRBJ1-1	TRBV9
CASSVWLSGVSSYEQYF	TRBJ2-7	TRBV4-1
CASSLASGGTDTQYF	TRBJ2-3	TRBV7-2
CASSPGGGVADTQYF	TRBJ2-3	TRBV18
CASSQFAGSPLHF	TRBJ1-6	TRBV4-1
CASSQELTSGGGDTQYF	TRBJ2-3	TRBV4-3
CASKNQGVGGELFF	TRBJ2-2	TRBV28
CASSRQANEKLFF	TRBJ1-4	TRBV5-1
CASSVTGTSGYNEQFF	TRBJ2-1	TRBV7-3
CASSIAVTNTGELFF	TRBJ2-2	TRBV19
CASSLGTDTGANVLTF	TRBJ2-6	TRBV13
CASSPTGTGSHEQYF	TRBJ2-7	TRBV9
CASSLAWTGGEKLFF	TRBJ1-4	TRBV7-9
CASSYSTRTWLLSYNEQFF	TRBJ2-1	TRBV6-2/TRBV6-3
CASSLGPGQREAFF	TRBJ1-1	TRBV7-2
CASSILTGVLNTEAFF	TRBJ1-1	TRBV9
CASSERTGYTDTQYF	TRBJ2-3	TRBV6-1